One sample yielded the 9 T cell receptor beta chains listed below, sequenced in a study of CD8+ T cells in alopecia areata. RNA was extracted and reverse transcribed into cDNA as the sequencing template. Measured with immunoSEQ multiplex PCR; TCRdb has only the in-frame clones, and not every one. This sample carries fewer than 250,000 clones, approximately 52% of them seen once, and the ten largest clones take 0.45%. Sequences were derived from CD4+ T cells sorted from blood, sampled at week 0. The receptors originated from a human donor with alopecia areata.

This clone was seen once. The chain couples TRBV12-5 to TRBJ2-1; 9 bases fit TRBD2. From germline, CDR1 is LGHNT and CDR2 FRNRAP. This CDR3 contains 14 residues. Trimming took 6 bases from V and 6 from J; bases not matched to a gene: 6. CDR3 DNA sequence: TGTGCTAGTGGAATGAGCGGGAGGTTCAATGAGCAGTTCTTC. Residues: CASGMSGRFNEQFF.

This rearrangement joins TRBV6-6 to TRBJ1-2; TRBD1 matches 9 bases. CDR1 MNHNY and CDR2 SVGAGI come from the germline V gene (reference sequence). The length of the CDR3 is 15 residues. The V gene end was trimmed by 7 bases and the J gene end by 2 bases; junction bases not matched to a gene: 8. The CDR3 spells CASTPDRGINYGYTF. The DNA of the CDR3 is TGTGCCAGCACTCCAGACAGGGGGATCAACTATGGCTACACCTTC.

In this sample, this clone turned up a few times. This chain joins TRBV7-6 and TRBJ2-1; no firm D call. The germline gives CDR1 SGHVS, CDR2 FNYEAQ. The CDR3 has 15 residues. V shed 5 bases and J shed 4 bases, with 15 bases lying between them. For the CDR3, the DNA is TGTGCCAGCAGCCGCGAACGAGGATTATACAATGAGCAGTTCTTC. It translates to CASSRERGLYNEQFF.

The chain carries TRBV7-8 and TRBJ2-7; D uncertain. The ends were cut back, 5 bases at V and 2 bases at J, with 7 bases in the middle. CDR1 and CDR2 from the germline V gene are SGHVS and FQNEAQ. The CDR3 consists of 12 residues. CDR3 protein: CASSPHAYEQYF. In nucleotides, the CDR3 is TGTGCCAGCAGCCCCCACGCCTACGAGCAGTACTTC.

The chain uses TRBV23-1 and TRBJ2-1; TRBD1 matches at 10 bases. TRBV23-1 is labeled an ORF, and its function is uncertain. This CDR3 contains 15 residues. V shed 3 bases, J shed 6 bases, and the junction held 5 bases outside the gene matches. The CDR3 bases are TGCGCCAGCAGTCACTGGGACAGGGGAATCAATGAGCAGTTCTTC. This codes for CASSHWDRGINEQFF.

The chain employs TRBV30 and TRBJ2-3; D gene ambiguous. This CDR3 is 11 amino acids long. Germline V gives CDR1 GTSNPN, CDR2 SVGIG (reference sequence). V lost 5 bases and J 1 base, leaving 4 bases between the germline ends. The CDR3 nucleotides are TGTGCCTGGGCGGGCACAGATACGCAGTATTTT. Translation: CAWAGTDTQYF.

V gene TRBV19 combines with J gene TRBJ2-1; 7 bases are shared with TRBD1. The CDR3 totals 13 residues. The germline V gene encodes CDR1 LNHDA and CDR2 SQIVND (reference sequence). The ends lost 5 bases at V and 9 bases at J; junction bases unmatched: 7. This CDR3 reads CASSVSGGSEQFF. The CDR3 DNA follows: TGTGCCAGTAGTGTCTCAGGGGGTAGTGAGCAGTTCTTC.

The rearrangement joins TRBV6-6 to TRBJ2-1; D is uncertain. In germline, CDR1 is MNHNY, CDR2 SVGAGI (reference sequence). The CDR3 is 14 residues long. V was trimmed by 2 bases and J by 0 bases, leaving 5 bases between them. CDR3 region: CASSYISSYNEQFF. In DNA, the CDR3 is TGTGCCAGCAGTTACATAAGCTCCTACAATGAGCAGTTCTTC.

This chain joins TRBV4-2 and TRBJ1-4; 11 nucleotides align to TRBD1. The CDR3 runs 16 residues. J was trimmed by 7 bases and V by 2 bases; bases with no gene match: 6. In germline, CDR1 is LGHNA, CDR2 YNFKEQ. CDR3 nucleotide sequence: TGTGCCAGCAGCCAACGGACAGGGGGCCTGGGTGAAAAACTGTTTTTT. Amino acids: CASSQRTGGLGEKLFF.